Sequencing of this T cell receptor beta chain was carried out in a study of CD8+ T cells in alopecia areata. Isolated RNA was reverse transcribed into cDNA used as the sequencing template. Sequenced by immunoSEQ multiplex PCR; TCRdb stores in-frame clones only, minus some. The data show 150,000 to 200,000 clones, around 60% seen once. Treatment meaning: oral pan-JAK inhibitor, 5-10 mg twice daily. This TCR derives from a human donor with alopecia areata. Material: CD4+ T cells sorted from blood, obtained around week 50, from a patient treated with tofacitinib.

The DNA of the CDR3 is TGTGCCAGCCGACCTTGGACCAGGGTTGGGGAGACCCAGTACTTC. Protein product: CASRPWTRVGETQYF. This sequence joins TRBV7-2 and TRBJ2-5; possibly TRBD1 for D (5 bases). CDR1 SGHTA and CDR2 FQGNSA come from the germline V gene. Trimming pared 8 bases from V and 5 bases from J, leaving 21 bases between. This CDR3 spans 15 amino acids.